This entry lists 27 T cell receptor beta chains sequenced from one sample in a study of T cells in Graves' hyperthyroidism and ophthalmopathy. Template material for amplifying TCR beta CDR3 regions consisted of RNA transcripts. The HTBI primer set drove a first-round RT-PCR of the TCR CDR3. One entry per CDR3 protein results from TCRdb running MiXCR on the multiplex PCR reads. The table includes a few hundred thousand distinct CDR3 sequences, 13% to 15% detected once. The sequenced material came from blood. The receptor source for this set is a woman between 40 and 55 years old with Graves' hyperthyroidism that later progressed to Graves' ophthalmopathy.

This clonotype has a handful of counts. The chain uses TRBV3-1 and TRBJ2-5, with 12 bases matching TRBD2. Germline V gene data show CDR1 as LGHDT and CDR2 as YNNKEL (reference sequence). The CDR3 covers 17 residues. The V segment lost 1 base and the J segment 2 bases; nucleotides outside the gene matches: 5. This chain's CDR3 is CASSQGTSGMGQETQYF. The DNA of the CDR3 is TGTGCCAGCAGCCAAGGGACTAGCGGGATGGGGCAAGAGACCCAGTACTTC.

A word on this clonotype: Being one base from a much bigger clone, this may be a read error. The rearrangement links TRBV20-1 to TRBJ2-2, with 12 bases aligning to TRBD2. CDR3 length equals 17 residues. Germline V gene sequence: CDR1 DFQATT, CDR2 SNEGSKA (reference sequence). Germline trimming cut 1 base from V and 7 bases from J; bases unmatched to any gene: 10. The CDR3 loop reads CSARGPSGRALGGELFF. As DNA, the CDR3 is TGCAGTGCTAGAGGCCCTAGCGGGAGGGCCCTCGGCGGGGAGCTGTTTTTT.

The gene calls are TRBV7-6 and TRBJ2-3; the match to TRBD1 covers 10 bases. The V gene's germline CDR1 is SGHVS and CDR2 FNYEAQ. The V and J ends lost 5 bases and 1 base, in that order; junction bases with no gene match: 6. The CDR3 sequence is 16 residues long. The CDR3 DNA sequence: TGTGCCAGCAGCAGACAGGGGGCGCAGGGCACAGATACGCAGTATTTT. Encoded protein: CASSRQGAQGTDTQYF.

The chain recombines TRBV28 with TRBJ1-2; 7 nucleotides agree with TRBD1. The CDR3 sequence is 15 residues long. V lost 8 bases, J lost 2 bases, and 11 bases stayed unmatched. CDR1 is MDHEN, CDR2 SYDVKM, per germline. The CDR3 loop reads CASEAPGQKNYGYTF. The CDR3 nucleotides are TGTGCCAGCGAGGCTCCGGGACAGAAAAACTATGGCTACACCTTC.

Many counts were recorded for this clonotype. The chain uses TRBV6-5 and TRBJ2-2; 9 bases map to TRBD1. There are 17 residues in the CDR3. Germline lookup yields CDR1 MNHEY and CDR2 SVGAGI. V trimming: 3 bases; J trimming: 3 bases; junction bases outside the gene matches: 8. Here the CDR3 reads CASSYTMGQGYTGELFF. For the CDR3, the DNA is TGTGCCAGCAGTTATACCATGGGACAGGGTTACACCGGGGAGCTGTTTTTT.

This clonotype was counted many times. The CDR3 sequence: CASSLLSGLAVNEQFF. For the CDR3, the DNA is TGTGCCAGCAGTTTGCTCTCGGGACTAGCGGTTAATGAGCAGTTCTTC. The chain has TRBV28 and TRBJ2-1, with 11 bases matching TRBD2. J lost 7 bases, V lost 3 bases, and 8 bases had no gene match. Germline V gene lookup returns CDR1 MDHEN and CDR2 SYDVKM. This CDR3 is built from 16 residues.

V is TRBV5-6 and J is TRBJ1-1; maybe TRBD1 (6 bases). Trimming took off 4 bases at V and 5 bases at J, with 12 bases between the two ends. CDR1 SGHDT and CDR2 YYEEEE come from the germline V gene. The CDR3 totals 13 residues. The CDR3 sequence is CASSQGGITEAFF. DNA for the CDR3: TGTGCCAGCAGCCAAGGGGGTATTACTGAAGCTTTCTTT.

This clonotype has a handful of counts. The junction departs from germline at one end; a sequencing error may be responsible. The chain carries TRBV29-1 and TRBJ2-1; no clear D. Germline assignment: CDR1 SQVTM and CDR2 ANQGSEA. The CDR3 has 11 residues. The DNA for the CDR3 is TGCAGCGTCGGCGAATACAATGAGCGGTTCTTC. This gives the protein CSVGEYNERFF.

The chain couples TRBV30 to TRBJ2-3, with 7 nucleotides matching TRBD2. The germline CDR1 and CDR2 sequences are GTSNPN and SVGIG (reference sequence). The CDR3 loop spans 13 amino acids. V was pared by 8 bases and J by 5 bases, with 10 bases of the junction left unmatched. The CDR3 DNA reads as TGTGCCCGGTGGGCGGGAGCCAAAGATACGCAGTATTTT. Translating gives CARWAGAKDTQYF. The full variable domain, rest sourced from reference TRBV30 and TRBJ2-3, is SQTIHQWPATLVQPVGSPLSLECTVEGTSNPNLYWYRQAAGRGLQLLFYSVGIGQISSEVPQNLSASRPQDRQFILSSKKLLLSDSGFYLCARWAGAKDTQYFGPGTRLTVL.

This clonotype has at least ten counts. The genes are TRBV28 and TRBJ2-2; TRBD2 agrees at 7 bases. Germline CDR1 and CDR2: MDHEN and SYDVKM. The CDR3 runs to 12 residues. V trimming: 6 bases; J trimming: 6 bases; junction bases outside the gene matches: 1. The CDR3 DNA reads TGTGCCAGCAGGAGCGGGGCCGGGGAGCTGTTTTTT. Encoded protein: CASRSGAGELFF.

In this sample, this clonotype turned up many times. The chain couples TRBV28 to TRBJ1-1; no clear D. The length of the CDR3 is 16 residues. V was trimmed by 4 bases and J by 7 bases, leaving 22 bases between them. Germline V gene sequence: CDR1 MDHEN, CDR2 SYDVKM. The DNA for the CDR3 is TGTGCCAGCAGTTCCCGAGGGCGTTCGTTACCCTTTGAAGCTTTCTTT. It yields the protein CASSSRGRSLPFEAFF.

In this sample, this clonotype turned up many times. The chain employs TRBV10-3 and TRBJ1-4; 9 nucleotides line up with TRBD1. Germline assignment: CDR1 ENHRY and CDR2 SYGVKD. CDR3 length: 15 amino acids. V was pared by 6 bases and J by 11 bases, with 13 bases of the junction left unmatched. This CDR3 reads CAISSRNKTGGKLFF. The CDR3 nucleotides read TGTGCCATCAGCTCCCGTAATAAGACAGGGGGGAAACTGTTTTTT.

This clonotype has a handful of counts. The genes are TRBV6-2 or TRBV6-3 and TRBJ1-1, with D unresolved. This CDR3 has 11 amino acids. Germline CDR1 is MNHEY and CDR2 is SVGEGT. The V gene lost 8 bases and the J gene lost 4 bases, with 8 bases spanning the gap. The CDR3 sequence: CASAEVTEAFF. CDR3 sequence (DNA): TGTGCCAGCGCCGAGGTCACTGAAGCTTTCTTT.

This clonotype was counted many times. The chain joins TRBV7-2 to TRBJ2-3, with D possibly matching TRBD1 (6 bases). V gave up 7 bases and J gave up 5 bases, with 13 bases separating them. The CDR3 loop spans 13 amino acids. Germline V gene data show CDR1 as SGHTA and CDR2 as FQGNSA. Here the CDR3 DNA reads TGTGCCAGCACTCCCCTCAGGGGAGATACGCAGTATTTT. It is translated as CASTPLRGDTQYF.

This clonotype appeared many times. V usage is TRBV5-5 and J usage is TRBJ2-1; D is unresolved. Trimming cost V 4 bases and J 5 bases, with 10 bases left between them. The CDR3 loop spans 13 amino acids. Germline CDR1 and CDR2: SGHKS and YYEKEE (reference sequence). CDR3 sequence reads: CASSEYPNNEQFF. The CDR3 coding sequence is TGTGCCAGCAGCGAGTACCCAAACAATGAGCAGTTCTTC.

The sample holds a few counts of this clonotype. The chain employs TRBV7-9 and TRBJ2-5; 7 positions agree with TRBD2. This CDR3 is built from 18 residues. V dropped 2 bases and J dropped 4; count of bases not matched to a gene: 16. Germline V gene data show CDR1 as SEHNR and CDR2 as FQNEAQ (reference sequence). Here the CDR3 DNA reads TGTGCCAGCAGCTTATCGTGGGGTGTAGCGGGTACAAGAGAGACCCAGTACTTC. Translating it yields CASSLSWGVAGTRETQYF. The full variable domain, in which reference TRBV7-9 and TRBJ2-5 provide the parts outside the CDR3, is DTGVSQNPRHKITKRGQNVTFRCDPISEHNRLYWYRQTLGQGPEFLTYFQNEAQLEKSRLLSDRFSAERPKGSFSTLEIQRTEQGDSAMYLCASSLSWGVAGTRETQYFGPGTRLLVL.

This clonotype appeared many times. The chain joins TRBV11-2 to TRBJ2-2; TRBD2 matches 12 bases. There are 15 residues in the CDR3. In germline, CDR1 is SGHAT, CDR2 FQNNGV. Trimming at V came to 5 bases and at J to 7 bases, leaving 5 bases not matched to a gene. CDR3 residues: CASSRLAGAIGELFF. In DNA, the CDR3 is TGTGCCAGCAGCCGACTAGCGGGAGCGATCGGGGAGCTGTTTTTT.

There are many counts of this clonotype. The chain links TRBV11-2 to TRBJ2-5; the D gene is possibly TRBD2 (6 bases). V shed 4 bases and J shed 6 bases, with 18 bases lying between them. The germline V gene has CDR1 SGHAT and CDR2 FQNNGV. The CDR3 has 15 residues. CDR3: CASSSGVLTVQTQYF. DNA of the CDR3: TGTGCCAGCAGCTCGGGAGTCCTAACAGTGCAGACCCAGTACTTC.

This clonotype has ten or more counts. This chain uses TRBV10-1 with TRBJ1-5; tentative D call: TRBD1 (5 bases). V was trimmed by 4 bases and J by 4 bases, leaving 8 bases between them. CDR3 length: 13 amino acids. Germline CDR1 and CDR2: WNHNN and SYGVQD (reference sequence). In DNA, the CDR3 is TGCGCCAGCAGTGGAGGGGTAAATCAGCCCCAGCATTTT. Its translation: CASSGGVNQPQHF.

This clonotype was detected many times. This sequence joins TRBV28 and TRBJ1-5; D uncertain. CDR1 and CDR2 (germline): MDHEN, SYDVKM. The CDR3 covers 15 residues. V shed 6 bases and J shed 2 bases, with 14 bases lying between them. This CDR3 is CASRPTQSGNQPQHF. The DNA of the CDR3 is TGTGCCAGCAGGCCCACACAGAGCGGCAATCAGCCCCAGCATTTT.

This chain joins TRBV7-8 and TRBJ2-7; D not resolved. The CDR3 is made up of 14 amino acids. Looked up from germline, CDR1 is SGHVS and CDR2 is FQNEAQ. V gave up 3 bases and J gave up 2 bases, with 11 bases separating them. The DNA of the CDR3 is TGTGCCAGCAGCTTCTTGGCGGTGACCTACGAGCAGTACTTC. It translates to CASSFLAVTYEQYF.

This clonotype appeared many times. CDR3 coding DNA: TGCGCCAGCAGCTTGGTTTACAGCAGTGGCGCCTACACTGAAGCTTTCTTT. As protein: CASSLVYSSGAYTEAFF. The chain links TRBV5-1 to TRBJ1-1; D is ambiguous. The CDR3 sequence is 17 residues long. The V and J ends lost 0 bases and 3 bases respectively, with 18 bases between them. Germline V lookup: CDR1 SGHRS, CDR2 YFSETQ.

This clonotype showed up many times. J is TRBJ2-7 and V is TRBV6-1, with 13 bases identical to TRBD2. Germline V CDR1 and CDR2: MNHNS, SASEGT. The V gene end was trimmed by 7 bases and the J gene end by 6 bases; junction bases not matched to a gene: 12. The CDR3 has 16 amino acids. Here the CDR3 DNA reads TGTGCCAGCAAATTGGGGGGGACTAGCGGGACCGGCGAGCAGTACTTC. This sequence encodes CASKLGGTSGTGEQYF.

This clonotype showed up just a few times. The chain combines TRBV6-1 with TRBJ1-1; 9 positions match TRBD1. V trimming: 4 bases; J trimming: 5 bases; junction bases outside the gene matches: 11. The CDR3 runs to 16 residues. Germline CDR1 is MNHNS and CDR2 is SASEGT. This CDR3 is CASSVHLGQGTTEAFF. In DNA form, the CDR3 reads TGTGCCAGCAGTGTACATTTGGGACAGGGTACGACTGAAGCTTTCTTT.

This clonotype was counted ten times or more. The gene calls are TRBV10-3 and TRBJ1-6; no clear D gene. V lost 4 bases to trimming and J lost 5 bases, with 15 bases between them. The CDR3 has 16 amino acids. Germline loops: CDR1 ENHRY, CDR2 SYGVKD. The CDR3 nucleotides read TGTGCCATCAGTGTTGAGTTCAGCGGGGATAATTCACCCCTCCACTTT. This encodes CAISVEFSGDNSPLHF.

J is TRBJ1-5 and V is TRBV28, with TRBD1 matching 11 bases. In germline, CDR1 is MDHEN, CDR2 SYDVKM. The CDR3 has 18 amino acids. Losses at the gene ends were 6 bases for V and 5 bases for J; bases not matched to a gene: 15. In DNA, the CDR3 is TGTGCCAGCAGGTCCTTCCCGGGACAGGGGGGGGGGGATCAGCCCCAGCATTTT. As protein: CASRSFPGQGGGDQPQHF.

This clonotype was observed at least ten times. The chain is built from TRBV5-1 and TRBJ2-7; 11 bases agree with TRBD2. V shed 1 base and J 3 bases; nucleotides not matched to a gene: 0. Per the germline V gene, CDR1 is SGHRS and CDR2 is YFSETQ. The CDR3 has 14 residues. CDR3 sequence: CASSLTSGGYEQYF. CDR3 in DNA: TGCGCCAGCAGCTTGACTAGCGGGGGCTACGAGCAGTACTTC.